Each of the 27 T cell receptor beta chains below was sequenced from the same sample in a study of beta chain features in type 1 diabetes. Expressed TCRB transcripts were sequenced, since all the RNA that had been isolated was reverse transcribed. Here immunoSEQ multiplex PCR was the method, and the copy in TCRdb shows in-frame clones only, minus some. Here the sample spans under 70,000 clones, 63% being singletons. For these TCRs, the target antigens are not known. General study points: Across all four CD4+ subsets, people with type 1 diabetes showed modestly shorter TCRB CDR3s.

Sequencing was carried out using stem cell memory CD4+ T cells from blood. The receptors were gathered from a woman in her 30s with type 1 diabetes.

The genes are TRBV2 and TRBJ1-5; D is perhaps TRBD1 (6 bases). Germline V gene sequence: CDR1 SNHLY, CDR2 FYNNEI. V gave up 7 bases and J gave up 2 bases, with 12 bases separating them. This CDR3 has 14 amino acids. CDR3 nucleotides: TGTGCCAGCACACAGGGCGAGCGCAATCAGCCCCAGCATTTT. As protein: CASTQGERNQPQHF.

The chain has TRBV7-2 and TRBJ1-2; the D gene is possibly TRBD1 (5 bases). Germline V lookup: CDR1 SGHTA, CDR2 FQGNSA. This CDR3 spans 14 amino acids. The V and J ends lost 6 bases and 0 bases respectively, with 11 bases between them. The CDR3 here is CASRLGGANYGYTF. CDR3 DNA: TGTGCCAGCAGGCTGGGAGGGGCTAACTATGGCTACACCTTC.

V usage is TRBV19 and J usage is TRBJ1-4, with 10 bases that match TRBD1. J gave up 7 bases and V 3 bases, and 5 bases lay outside the gene matches. The germline V gene encodes CDR1 LNHDA and CDR2 SQIVND (reference sequence). The CDR3 consists of 15 residues. In nucleotides, the CDR3 is TGTGCCAGTAGTATCTTCGGGACAGGGGCTGAAAAACTGTTTTTT. This encodes CASSIFGTGAEKLFF.

This chain connects TRBV10-3 to TRBJ2-7, with 12 positions matching TRBD2. Germline lookup yields CDR1 ENHRY and CDR2 SYGVKD. With 6 bases clipped from V and 5 bases from J, the junction kept 2 bases outside the gene matches. The CDR3 extends over 13 amino acids. CDR3 in DNA: TGTGCCATCAGGACTAGCGGGAGCGACGAGCAGTACTTC. As protein: CAIRTSGSDEQYF.

This clone was recorded once. V is TRBV6-1 and J is TRBJ2-5; a possible D gene is TRBD1 (6 bases). Between the trimmed V and J ends, which lost 10 bases and 3 bases, there was a span of 9 bases. The CDR3 has 11 amino acids. Germline lookup yields CDR1 MNHNS and CDR2 SASEGT. CDR3 nucleotides: TGTGCCATCTGGACAGAAGAGACCCAGTACTTC. This codes for CAIWTEETQYF.

V and J are TRBV5-1 and TRBJ2-7, with TRBD1 identical over 8 bases. Unmatched junction bases numbered 5, after V lost 1 base and J lost 2 bases. Germline V CDR1 and CDR2: SGHRS, YFSETQ. This CDR3 contains 15 residues. The CDR3 nucleotides are TGCGCCAGCAGCTTGTACGGACAGGGCCCCTACGAGCAGTACTTC. Residues: CASSLYGQGPYEQYF.

This chain joins TRBV2 and TRBJ2-7; the D gene is possibly TRBD2 (6 bases). This CDR3 spans 15 amino acids. The V gene lost 0 bases and the J gene lost 0 bases, with 9 bases spanning the gap. CDR1 SNHLY and CDR2 FYNNEI come from the germline V gene. The CDR3 here is CASSEAGTSSYEQYF. CDR3 DNA sequence: TGTGCCAGCAGTGAAGCCGGGACTTCCTCCTACGAGCAGTACTTC.

J is TRBJ2-7 and V is TRBV5-1; 15 bases match TRBD2. V trimming: 5 bases; J trimming: 4 bases; junction bases outside the gene matches: 7. Germline loops: CDR1 SGHRS, CDR2 YFSETQ. The CDR3 is 16 amino acids. CDR3 nucleotides: TGCGCCAGCAGTTCCGGGACTAGCGGGAGGTTGTACGAGCAGTACTTC. The encoded protein is CASSSGTSGRLYEQYF.

The chain carries TRBV2 and TRBJ2-7, with unresolved D. From germline, CDR1 is SNHLY and CDR2 FYNNEI. This CDR3 comprises 11 residues. The V end lost 2 bases, the J end lost 3 bases, and 2 bases lay between the germline ends. The CDR3 DNA follows: TGTGCCAGCAGTGAATACTACGAGCAGTACTTC. This translates into CASSEYYEQYF.

V is TRBV7-3 and J is TRBJ2-1; D is undetermined. This CDR3 comprises 13 residues. The V end lost 3 bases, the J end lost 5 bases, and 8 bases lay between the germline ends. Germline values: CDR1 SGHTA, CDR2 FQGTGA. The CDR3 nucleotides are TGTGCCAGCAGCTTCTCGGAGAACAATGAGCAGTTCTTC. Protein: CASSFSENNEQFF.

The chain employs TRBV7-3 and TRBJ2-3, with a tentative D call TRBD1 (6 bases). V lost 3 bases and J 4 bases, leaving 11 bases between the germline ends. Germline assignment: CDR1 SGHTA and CDR2 FQGTGA. This CDR3 is built from 14 residues. The CDR3 DNA reads TGTGCCAGCAGCTTCACAGGGACCGCAGATACGCAGTATTTT. Its protein is CASSFTGTADTQYF.

The table lists this clone with a count of one. The chain uses TRBV18 and TRBJ1-1; D gene uncertain. This CDR3 region has 14 residues. The V end was cut by 3 bases, the J end by 1 base, with 9 bases between. CDR1 and CDR2 (germline): KGHSH, LQKENI. CDR3: CASSPAAENTEAFF. CDR3 bases: TGTGCCAGCTCACCGGCAGCGGAGAACACTGAAGCTTTCTTT.

The chain employs TRBV2 and TRBJ2-3; the D gene is possibly TRBD1 (6 bases). The germline V gene has CDR1 SNHLY and CDR2 FYNNEI. The CDR3 length is 15 residues. V was clipped by 2 bases and J by 4 bases, with 13 bases between them. CDR3 coding DNA: TGTGCCAGCAGTGAACTAGTAGGGGGAGCAGATACGCAGTATTTT. Amino acid sequence: CASSELVGGADTQYF. The full variable domain, its missing parts supplied by reference TRBV2 and TRBJ2-3, is EPEVTQTPSHQVTQMGQEVILRCVPISNHLYFYWYRQILGQKVEFLVSFYNNEISEKSEIFDDQFSVERPDGSNFTLKIRSTKLEDSAMYFCASSELVGGADTQYFGPGTRLTVL.

CDR3 region: CASSNQGSSYNEQFF. CDR3 nucleotide sequence: TGCGCCAGCAGCAACCAGGGAAGCTCCTACAATGAGCAGTTCTTC. The V gene is TRBV5-1, the J gene TRBJ2-1, with D possibly TRBD1 on 5 matching bases. V gave up 4 bases and J gave up 0 bases, with 11 bases separating them. The CDR3 spans 15 residues. Germline V gene sequence: CDR1 SGHRS, CDR2 YFSETQ.

The rearrangement links TRBV18 to TRBJ1-5; maybe TRBD1 (5 bases). CDR1 KGHSH and CDR2 LQKENI come from the germline V gene. V was pared by 4 bases and J by 2 bases, with 12 bases between. This CDR3 region has 15 residues. The CDR3 region is CASSQGRNGNQPQHF. CDR3 bases: TGTGCCAGCTCACAGGGGAGGAATGGCAATCAGCCCCAGCATTTT. Full variable domain (missing parts from reference TRBV18 and TRBJ1-5): NAGVMQNPRHLVRRRGQEARLRCSPMKGHSHVYWYRQLPEEGLKFMVYLQKENIIDESGMPKERFSAEFPKEGPSILRIQQVVRGDSAAYFCASSQGRNGNQPQHFGDGTRLSIL.

This chain connects TRBV10-3 to TRBJ2-7; D remains ambiguous. Per germline, CDR1 ENHRY and CDR2 SYGVKD. The CDR3 contains 15 residues. Trimming cost V 6 bases and J 2 bases, with 17 bases left between them. CDR3 sequence reads: CAISPESDLAYEQYF. The CDR3 coding sequence is TGTGCCATCAGCCCAGAGAGCGACTTAGCCTACGAGCAGTACTTC.

V is TRBV18 and J is TRBJ2-7; TRBD2 matches 14 bases. CDR1 KGHSH and CDR2 LQKENI come from the germline V gene. The ends lost 5 bases at V and 4 bases at J; junction bases unmatched: 1. This CDR3 is 14 amino acids long. Here the CDR3 DNA reads TGTGCCAGCTCAGGGACTAGCGGGAGTTACGAGCAGTACTTC. Protein: CASSGTSGSYEQYF.

The chain has TRBV5-1 and TRBJ2-1; 13 positions match TRBD2. V was clipped by 0 bases and J by 7 bases; unmatched bases: 10. The germline V gene has CDR1 SGHRS and CDR2 YFSETQ. The length of the CDR3 is 18 residues. The CDR3 DNA follows: TGCGCCAGCAGCTTGGGGATACTAGCGGGAGGGCCATCTAATGAGCAGTTCTTC. Protein sequence: CASSLGILAGGPSNEQFF.

This clone came up once. This chain joins TRBV5-4 and TRBJ2-3; possibly TRBD2 for D (6 bases). CDR1 and CDR2 from the germline V gene are SGHNT and YYREEE (reference sequence). The CDR3 contains 15 residues. V shed 0 bases and J shed 4 bases, with 12 bases lying between them. CDR3 nucleotide sequence: TGTGCCAGCAGCTTGGAACGGGAGACTTCAGATACGCAGTATTTT. This gives the protein CASSLERETSDTQYF.

This clone was detected a few times. The chain has TRBV30 and TRBJ1-2; 10 bases are a match to TRBD1. The CDR3 runs 16 residues. Germline CDR1 and CDR2: GTSNPN and SVGIG (reference sequence). CDR3 region: CAKLDRGGTGSYGYTF. In DNA, the CDR3 is TGTGCTAAATTGGACAGGGGGGGAACTGGTAGCTATGGCTACACCTTC.

In nucleotides, the CDR3 is TGTGCCAGCAGTGAAGGACTGGGAGCGGGAGGGCAAGAGACCCAGTACTTC. It specifies CASSEGLGAGGQETQYF. The chain recombines TRBV2 with TRBJ2-5, with 10 bases matching TRBD2. This CDR3 is 17 amino acids long. V trimming: 1 base; J trimming: 2 bases; junction bases outside the gene matches: 7. The germline V gene has CDR1 SNHLY and CDR2 FYNNEI. Full variable domain (remainder filled in from reference TRBV2 and TRBJ2-5): EPEVTQTPSHQVTQMGQEVILRCVPISNHLYFYWYRQILGQKVEFLVSFYNNEISEKSEIFDDQFSVERPDGSNFTLKIRSTKLEDSAMYFCASSEGLGAGGQETQYFGPGTRLLVL.

The CDR3 spells CASSLWSTSSYNEQFF. The CDR3 DNA reads TGCGCCAGCAGCTTGTGGTCTACTTCCTCCTACAATGAGCAGTTCTTC. V usage is TRBV5-1 and J usage is TRBJ2-1; unclear D gene. Per the germline V gene, CDR1 is SGHRS and CDR2 is YFSETQ. The CDR3 spans 16 residues. V dropped 1 base and J dropped 0 bases, with 11 bases sitting between them.

The chain combines TRBV28 with TRBJ2-2; the D gene is possibly TRBD1 (8 bases). This CDR3 has 15 amino acids. Germline lookup yields CDR1 MDHEN and CDR2 SYDVKM. Trimming stripped 6 bases from V and 6 bases from J, with 17 bases between. CDR3 sequence: CASRRTGGGAGELFF. CDR3 sequence (DNA): TGTGCCAGCAGGCGAACAGGGGGGGGTGCCGGGGAGCTGTTTTTT.

The gene calls are TRBV7-2 and TRBJ2-2; D perhaps matches TRBD1 (5 bases). The CDR3 runs 15 residues. Trimming shortened V by 5 bases and J by 0 bases, and 10 bases separated the two germline ends. Per the germline V gene, CDR1 is SGHTA and CDR2 is FQGNSA. The CDR3 nucleotides read TGTGCCAGCAGCCGACAGTCCACGAACACCGGGGAGCTGTTTTTT. The encoded protein is CASSRQSTNTGELFF.

Concerning this clone: At one end, the junction sequence differs from germline, possibly due to a read error. This chain joins TRBV7-9 and TRBJ2-1, with D possibly TRBD2 on 6 matching bases. Germline CDR1 SEHNR, CDR2 FQNEAQ (reference sequence). The CDR3 runs 15 residues. The CDR3 here is CASSIAAGSYNEQFF. CDR3 bases: TGTGCCAGCAGCATAGCGGCGGGTTCCTACAATGAGCAGTTCTTC.

This rearrangement joins TRBV5-1 to TRBJ2-7; 7 bases line up with TRBD1. V trimming: 4 bases; J trimming: 4 bases; junction bases outside the gene matches: 5. Germline V gene sequence: CDR1 SGHRS, CDR2 YFSETQ. This CDR3 has 13 amino acids. CDR3 DNA sequence: TGCGCCAGCAGCCAAGAGGGGGCATACGAGCAGTACTTC. This codes for CASSQEGAYEQYF.

J is TRBJ2-5 and V is TRBV5-1; D ambiguous. Trimming removed 0 bases at V and 3 bases at J, with 9 bases between. Per germline, CDR1 SGHRS and CDR2 YFSETQ. The CDR3 loop spans 14 amino acids. CDR3 in DNA: TGCGCCAGCAGCTTGGGAGGCGGAGAAGAGACCCAGTACTTC. Translation gives CASSLGGGEETQYF.